Many counts were recorded for the clone carrying this T cell receptor beta chain. This sample was taken from a study of T cells in Graves' hyperthyroidism and ophthalmopathy. The investigators amplified TCR beta CDR3 regions from RNA transcripts. In the first-round RT-PCR of the TCR CDR3, the HTBI primer set was used. MiXCR was run by TCRdb on the multiplex PCR reads, yielding one entry per CDR3 protein. The sample records over 500,000 distinct CDR3 sequences, 12% to 15% being singletons. The V gene end was trimmed by 0 bases and the J gene end by 2 bases; junction bases not matched to a gene: 3. The germline V gene encodes CDR1 MNHNS and CDR2 SASEGT. The CDR3 has 15 amino acids.

This TCR derives from a woman between 35 and 50 years old with Graves' hyperthyroidism. V usage is TRBV6-1 and J usage is TRBJ2-7; 8 bases line up with TRBD1. The specimen sequenced was blood. The CDR3 region is CASSEARTGTYEQYF. CDR3 nucleotides: TGTGCCAGCAGTGAAGCAAGGACAGGGACCTACGAGCAGTACTTC.